A single sample is the source of the 16 T cell receptor beta chains below, sequenced in a study of T cell repertoires in ileal Crohn's disease. Libraries were prepared by immunoSEQ multiplex PCR; TCRdb keeps only in-frame clonotypes and omits some of them. This table holds some 30,000 clones, around three quarters found once. The material sequenced was ileal tissue. The receptors here all came from an adult with Crohn's disease.

This clone was seen once. The genes are TRBV7-8 and TRBJ2-1; a possible D gene is TRBD1 (5 bases). CDR3 size: 18 residues. With 0 bases removed from V and 5 bases from J, the gap between germline ends came to 20 bases. Germline-derived CDR1 and CDR2 are SGHVS and FQNEAQ. CDR3: CASSLALVKGNENNEQFF. CDR3 coding DNA: TGTGCCAGCAGCTTAGCGCTGGTTAAGGGGAACGAAAACAATGAGCAGTTCTTC.

This clone was observed a handful of times. V and J are TRBV7-9 and TRBJ2-3; perhaps TRBD2 as D (7 bases). This CDR3 has 14 residues. Trimming removed 11 bases from V and 0 bases from J, with 15 bases in between. Germline values: CDR1 SEHNR, CDR2 FQNEAQ (reference sequence). CDR3 in DNA: TGTGCCGTACGGGGGGCCACTAGCACAGATACGCAGTATTTT. Amino acid sequence: CAVRGATSTDTQYF.

The chain uses TRBV19 and TRBJ1-4; D is uncertain. This CDR3 contains 12 residues. V was clipped by 6 bases and J by 5 bases, with 7 bases between them. The germline CDR1 and CDR2 sequences are LNHDA and SQIVND (reference sequence). The CDR3 protein is CASSKLNEKLFF. The CDR3 DNA reads as TGTGCCAGTAGCAAGCTAAATGAAAAACTGTTTTTT.

The gene calls are TRBV27 and TRBJ2-1; D is undetermined. The CDR3 is 17 amino acids. The germline V gene encodes CDR1 MNHEY and CDR2 SMNVEV (reference sequence). Trimming stripped 6 bases from V and 5 bases from J, with 23 bases between. CDR3 sequence: CASSPRLGGGTDNEQFF. CDR3 DNA sequence: TGTGCCAGCAGCCCCCGTTTGGGTGGCGGAACCGACAATGAGCAGTTCTTC.

V and J are TRBV6-6 and TRBJ2-2; 8 bases are a match to TRBD2. V dropped 8 bases and J dropped 4; count of bases not matched to a gene: 9. Germline CDR1 reads MNHNY; CDR2 reads SVGAGI (reference sequence). This CDR3 is built from 15 residues. In DNA, the CDR3 is TGTGCCAGCCACACAGGGCGGGGGGTCACCGGGGAGCTGTTTTTT. Its protein product is CASHTGRGVTGELFF.

The chain recombines TRBV4-2 with TRBJ2-3; possible D gene TRBD2, 6 bases. CDR1 is LGHNA, CDR2 YNFKEQ, per germline. This CDR3 is 13 amino acids long. V was cut by 5 bases and J by 4 bases, with 10 bases left in between. The CDR3 loop is CASSGRLADTQYF. In DNA form, the CDR3 reads TGTGCCAGCAGCGGCCGACTAGCAGATACGCAGTATTTT.

This chain links TRBV5-1 with TRBJ2-5, with 9 positions matching TRBD2. From germline, CDR1 is SGHRS and CDR2 YFSETQ. The CDR3 sequence is 16 residues long. Trimming cost V 4 bases and J 4 bases; bases outside gene matches: 11. As DNA, the CDR3 is TGCGCCAGCAGCGCGACGGCGGGAGGGTCTGGAGAGACCCAGTACTTC. The encoded protein is CASSATAGGSGETQYF.

The rearrangement uses TRBV9 and TRBJ2-1; a possible D gene is TRBD2 (6 bases). Germline loops: CDR1 SGDLS, CDR2 YYNGEE. There are 15 residues in the CDR3. The ends were cut back, 4 bases at V and 3 bases at J, with 14 bases in the middle. The CDR3 is CASSIGRGSYNEQFF. DNA of the CDR3: TGTGCCAGCAGCATCGGGAGAGGGAGCTACAATGAGCAGTTCTTC.

V and J are TRBV5-1 and TRBJ2-7; D is unresolved. This CDR3 contains 13 residues. The germline gives CDR1 SGHRS, CDR2 YFSETQ. The V end was cut by 1 base, the J end by 2 bases, with 7 bases between. The CDR3: CASSLSVTYEQYF. The CDR3 DNA is TGCGCCAGCAGCTTGTCGGTAACCTACGAGCAGTACTTC.

Notes on this clone: At one of its ends the junction is not consistent with the germline gene, which may arise from a read error. The chain uses TRBV2 and TRBJ1-4; D ambiguous. CDR1 and CDR2 from the germline V gene are SNHLY and FYNNEI. The CDR3 loop spans 13 amino acids. CDR3 in DNA: TGTGCCAGCGGTGACACCCGGTATGAAAAACTGTTTTTT. Its protein product is CASGDTRYEKLFF.

The rearrangement links TRBV13 to TRBJ2-5; 7 nucleotides line up with TRBD2. J was trimmed by 5 bases and V by 5 bases; bases with no gene match: 14. This CDR3 is 16 amino acids long. Germline V gene sequence: CDR1 PRHDT, CDR2 FYEKMQ (reference sequence). The CDR3 DNA is TGTGCCAGCAGCCTACGGGGAGGGGAGGGGAGGGAGACCCAGTACTTC. It encodes CASSLRGGEGRETQYF. Supplemented by reference TRBV13 and TRBJ2-5, the full variable domain reads AAGVIQSPRHLIKEKRETATLKCYPIPRHDTVYWYQQGPGQDPQFLISFYEKMQSDKGSIPDRFSAQQFSDYHSELNMSSLELGDSALYFCASSLRGGEGRETQYFGPGTRLLVL.

This sequence joins TRBV5-1 and TRBJ2-1, with 11 nucleotides matching TRBD2. V lost 5 bases, J lost 4 bases, and 5 bases stayed unmatched. Germline V CDR1 and CDR2: SGHRS, YFSETQ. The CDR3 covers 15 residues. The CDR3 reads CASRGSGGAYNEQFF. CDR3 nucleotide sequence: TGCGCCAGCAGAGGTAGCGGGGGGGCATACAATGAGCAGTTCTTC.

The rearrangement joins TRBV7-4 to TRBJ1-4; 8 bases are a match to TRBD1. The CDR3 loop spans 17 amino acids. The V segment lost 4 bases and the J segment 0 bases; nucleotides outside the gene matches: 7. Germline loops: CDR1 SGHVT, CDR2 SQSDAQ. CDR3 sequence (DNA): TGTGCCAGCAGCTCCTACCCAGGGGGCCCAACTAATGAAAAACTGTTTTTT. This sequence encodes CASSSYPGGPTNEKLFF.

CDR3 residues: CASEGTMPRDNYGYTF. For the CDR3, the DNA is TGTGCCAGCGAGGGGACTATGCCCAGGGACAACTATGGCTACACCTTC. V is TRBV2 and J is TRBJ1-2; possible D gene TRBD1, 5 bases. The V and J ends lost 8 bases and 2 bases respectively, with 21 bases between them. CDR3 length equals 16 residues. The V gene's germline CDR1 is SNHLY and CDR2 FYNNEI.

This clone was seen a handful of times. The CDR3 reads CASSPNSYGYTF. DNA of the CDR3: TGTGCCAGTAGTCCGAACAGCTATGGCTACACCTTC. This chain uses TRBV19 with TRBJ1-2; D call uncertain. The CDR3 runs 12 residues. Germline V gene lookup returns CDR1 LNHDA and CDR2 SQIVND (reference sequence). V lost 5 bases and J 4 bases, leaving 8 bases between the germline ends.

The V gene is TRBV4-3, the J gene TRBJ1-1; 10 bases agree with TRBD1. V trimming: 3 bases; J trimming: 3 bases; junction bases outside the gene matches: 1. The CDR3 contains 14 residues. In germline, CDR1 is LGHNA, CDR2 YSLEER. CDR3 bases: TGCGCCAGCAGCCAGGGACAGGGGTACACTGAAGCTTTCTTT. Its protein is CASSQGQGYTEAFF.